This T cell receptor beta chain originates from a study of T cells in Graves' hyperthyroidism and ophthalmopathy. Trimming took 0 bases from V and 6 from J, leaving 14 bases between them. The germline gives CDR1 KGHDR, CDR2 SFDVKD. This CDR3 has 16 amino acids. Exclusion criteria comprised uncontrolled infection, other autoimmune disease, pregnancy or lactation. From RNA transcripts, TCR beta CDR3 regions were amplified. The HTBI primer set was used in a first-round RT-PCR of the TCR CDR3. TCRdb fed the multiplex PCR reads into MiXCR, producing one record per CDR3 protein. The top ten clones hold 15% to 20% of a sample with 500,000 to 600,000 distinct CDR3 sequences, around 45% of them seen once. General observations from the study: Ophthalmopathy was predicted by the model a median of roughly 6.6 months ahead of onset. A model of 13 V-J features distinguished ophthalmopathy from stable hyperthyroidism. Blood also contained most expanded thyroid clonotypes above 0.001.

Turning to this clonotype: The antigen remains undetermined.

This clonotype originated in an adult woman with Graves' disease, either hyperthyroidism or ophthalmopathy (not recorded which). The chain is built from TRBV24-1 and TRBJ2-1, with D perhaps matching TRBD1 (6 bases). Sequencing input: peripheral blood or thyroid tissue (not recorded which). The CDR3 sequence is CATSDLEGVPFNEQFF. CDR3 DNA sequence: TGTGCCACCAGTGATTTGGAGGGGGTGCCCTTCAATGAGCAGTTCTTC.